The 30 T cell receptor beta chains in this list originate from one sample, sequenced in a study of T cell responses to AZD1222 COVID-19 vaccine. This table comes from immunoSEQ multiplex PCR, and its TCRdb copy is limited to in-frame clones, with some not included. The sample shows more than 95,000 clones, about 91% of them seen only once. The sample here was peripheral blood, taken 28 days after the second AZD1222 dose. Source of these receptors: an adult who received the AZD1222 COVID-19 vaccine.

This chain links TRBV24-1 with TRBJ2-2, with 9 bases aligning to TRBD1. The CDR3 has 17 residues. Germline CDR1 is KGHDR and CDR2 is SFDVKD. The trim removed 7 bases at V and 5 bases at J, leaving 13 bases unmatched. DNA of the CDR3: TGTGCCACCAGCATCAACCCCGGGACAGGGAATACCGGGGAGCTGTTTTTT. Its translation: CATSINPGTGNTGELFF.

This chain joins TRBV13 and TRBJ2-1, with TRBD1 identical over 7 bases. Germline V gene data show CDR1 as PRHDT and CDR2 as FYEKMQ (reference sequence). V was pared by 3 bases and J by 7 bases, with 15 bases of the junction left unmatched. The CDR3 is 17 residues long. CDR3 in amino acids: CASSFEGGRQTGNEQFF. DNA of the CDR3: TGTGCCAGCAGCTTCGAAGGGGGCCGTCAAACTGGGAATGAGCAGTTCTTC. Complete variable domain (other parts from reference TRBV13 and TRBJ2-1): AAGVIQSPRHLIKEKRETATLKCYPIPRHDTVYWYQQGPGQDPQFLISFYEKMQSDKGSIPDRFSAQQFSDYHSELNMSSLELGDSALYFCASSFEGGRQTGNEQFFGPGTRLTVL.

This chain connects TRBV3-1 (or the pseudogene TRBV3-2) to TRBJ1-6; D is unclear. V was clipped by 0 bases and J by 12 bases, with 18 bases between them. The CDR3 contains 16 residues. CDR1 and CDR2 from the germline V gene are LGHDT and YNNKEL (reference sequence). Here the CDR3 DNA reads TGTGCCAGCAGCCAAGATCTGGCAGGAAGCTTCGAACCCCTCCACTTT. It codes for CASSQDLAGSFEPLHF.

V usage is TRBV10-1 and J usage is TRBJ2-2, with D uncertain. CDR3 length: 17 amino acids. V gave up 6 bases and J gave up 4 bases, with 21 bases separating them. Germline V gene sequence: CDR1 WNHNN, CDR2 SYGVQD (reference sequence). In nucleotides, the CDR3 is TGCGCCAGCAGCCCCGGTACTATTCCGCTCGGCACCGGGGAGCTGTTTTTT. As protein: CASSPGTIPLGTGELFF.

This sequence joins TRBV11-2 and TRBJ2-1; D unresolved. The CDR3 loop spans 14 amino acids. V lost 3 bases, J lost 0 bases, and 6 bases lay in between. Germline V gene sequence: CDR1 SGHAT, CDR2 FQNNGV. This chain's CDR3 is CASSFRGSYNEQFF. Here the CDR3 DNA reads TGTGCCAGCAGCTTCAGAGGCTCCTACAATGAGCAGTTCTTC.

This chain joins TRBV28 and TRBJ2-5; 9 nucleotides align to TRBD2. Germline V CDR1 and CDR2: MDHEN, SYDVKM. V shed 3 bases and J 5 bases; nucleotides not matched to a gene: 13. The CDR3 has 17 amino acids. CDR3 sequence (DNA): TGTGCCAGCAGTTTGACCCAGGCGGGAGGGCCGAGGGAGACCCAGTACTTC. This codes for CASSLTQAGGPRETQYF.

The chain couples TRBV11-2 to TRBJ2-5; 8 bases map to TRBD1. Germline-derived CDR1 and CDR2 are SGHAT and FQNNGV. CDR3 length: 15 residues. The trim removed 4 bases at V and 1 base at J, leaving 5 bases unmatched. CDR3 loop: CASSSEDRAQETQYF. As DNA, the CDR3 is TGTGCCAGCAGCTCCGAGGACAGGGCCCAAGAGACCCAGTACTTC.

The V call is TRBV19, the J call TRBJ2-5; possibly TRBD2 for D (5 bases). V lost 1 base, J lost 0 bases, and 9 bases lay in between. Germline loops: CDR1 LNHDA, CDR2 SQIVND (reference sequence). CDR3 length equals 15 residues. CDR3 DNA: TGTGCCAGTAGTATAGGCCGGGATTACCAAGAGACCCAGTACTTC. It specifies CASSIGRDYQETQYF.

The rearrangement links TRBV6-5 to TRBJ1-5; D remains unclear. The CDR3 has 12 residues. Between the trimmed V and J ends, which lost 5 bases and 6 bases, there was a span of 8 bases. Germline CDR1 reads MNHEY; CDR2 reads SVGAGI. This CDR3 reads CASSQRGQPQHF. In DNA, the CDR3 is TGTGCCAGCAGTCAACGGGGTCAGCCCCAGCATTTT.

V is TRBV2 and J is TRBJ2-2, with a possible D match to TRBD1 (5 bases). V was cut by 3 bases and J by 0 bases, with 8 bases left in between. CDR3 size: 15 residues. The germline V gene has CDR1 SNHLY and CDR2 FYNNEI. The CDR3 is CASSERQPNTGELFF. Written as DNA, the CDR3 is TGTGCCAGCAGTGAGAGACAGCCGAACACCGGGGAGCTGTTTTTT.

V usage is TRBV9 and J usage is TRBJ2-5; D remains unclear. V lost 0 bases and J lost 5, with 11 bases in between. The germline CDR1 and CDR2 sequences are SGDLS and YYNGEE. This CDR3 has 14 amino acids. The CDR3 DNA sequence: TGTGCCAGCAGCGTAGGGGGTAGCTTGGAGACCCAGTACTTC. Encoded protein: CASSVGGSLETQYF.

The genes are TRBV7-9 and TRBJ2-2, with TRBD1 identical over 8 bases. Germline CDR1 reads SEHNR; CDR2 reads FQNEAQ (reference sequence). The CDR3 covers 14 residues. J lost 4 bases, V lost 8 bases, and 6 bases had no gene match. The CDR3 DNA follows: TGTGCCAGCCCTGGACAGGGAGTCACCGGGGAGCTGTTTTTT. This sequence encodes CASPGQGVTGELFF. Full variable domain (remainder filled in from reference TRBV7-9 and TRBJ2-2): DTGVSQNPRHKITKRGQNVTFRCDPISEHNRLYWYRQTLGQGPEFLTYFQNEAQLEKSRLLSDRFSAERPKGSFSTLEIQRTEQGDSAMYLCASPGQGVTGELFFGEGSRLTVL.

CDR3 nucleotides: TGTGCCAGCAGCTCTAATCGACAGGGGGCTAATGAAAAACTGTTTTTT. Translation gives CASSSNRQGANEKLFF. J is TRBJ1-4 and V is TRBV11-1; TRBD1 matches 9 bases. V lost 4 bases to trimming and J lost 3 bases; unmatched junction nucleotides: 6. The V gene's germline CDR1 is SGHAT and CDR2 FQDESV (reference sequence). The length of the CDR3 is 16 residues.

This chain connects TRBV6-5 to TRBJ2-3; a weak D match, TRBD2 (5 bases). Trimming stripped 6 bases from V and 3 bases from J, with 13 bases between. The germline V gene encodes CDR1 MNHEY and CDR2 SVGAGI. The CDR3 runs to 14 residues. CDR3 amino acids: CASSYDSGTDTQYF. DNA of the CDR3: TGTGCCAGCAGCTACGATTCGGGGACAGATACGCAGTATTTT.

The chain has TRBV28 and TRBJ1-1; D might be TRBD1 (6 bases). The CDR3 loop spans 13 amino acids. The germline CDR1 and CDR2 sequences are MDHEN and SYDVKM. Trimming pared 3 bases from V and 7 bases from J, leaving 12 bases between. The CDR3 DNA reads TGTGCCAGCAGTTTCAACGACAGGTTTGAAGCTTTCTTT. Amino acid sequence: CASSFNDRFEAFF.

The chain links TRBV19 to TRBJ2-3; TRBD1 aligns across 12 bases. Germline V gene data show CDR1 as LNHDA and CDR2 as SQIVND (reference sequence). This CDR3 has 13 residues. V dropped 10 bases and J dropped 4; count of bases not matched to a gene: 3. The CDR3 DNA follows: TGTGCCACCAGGGACAGGGGGCCAGATACGCAGTATTTT. Translated, it gives CATRDRGPDTQYF.

Only one count was recorded for this clone. The chain recombines TRBV5-1 with TRBJ1-6, with TRBD1 as a possible D gene (6 bases). Trimming left V 4 bases short and J 10 bases short, with 18 bases between. The CDR3 extends over 15 amino acids. From germline, CDR1 is SGHRS and CDR2 YFSETQ. This CDR3 is CASSPGGQGESPLHF. The CDR3 DNA is TGCGCCAGCAGCCCGGGGGGGCAGGGTGAGTCACCCCTCCACTTT.

This chain joins TRBV29-1 and TRBJ1-1; D is possibly TRBD1 (6 bases). The CDR3 spans 18 residues. The germline V gene has CDR1 SQVTM and CDR2 ANQGSEA. Deletions cut 4 bases from V and 1 base from J, with 25 bases between. The CDR3 region has the DNA TGCAGCGTTGGGGGTGGGGGCACCCATTCTCGATCGAACACTGAAGCTTTCTTT. Translation: CSVGGGGTHSRSNTEAFF. Variable domain in full (rest from reference TRBV29-1 and TRBJ1-1): SAVISQKPSRDICQRGTSLTIQCQVDSQVTMMFWYRQQPGQSLTLIATANQGSEATYESGFVIDKFPISRPNLTFSTLTVSNMSPEDSSIYLCSVGGGGTHSRSNTEAFFGQGTRLTVV.

The chain combines TRBV29-1 with TRBJ1-3; D ambiguous. The V gene's germline CDR1 is SQVTM and CDR2 ANQGSEA. Trimming took off 5 bases at V and 1 base at J, with 9 bases between the two ends. This CDR3 region has 13 residues. As DNA, the CDR3 is TGCAGCGTTTTTCCTTTGTCTGGAAACACCATATATTTT. The encoded protein is CSVFPLSGNTIYF.

The J gene is TRBJ2-1, the V gene TRBV4-1; D perhaps matches TRBD1 (6 bases). CDR1 is MGHRA and CDR2 is YSYEKL in the germline V gene. The V end lost 3 bases, the J end lost 6 bases, and 18 bases lay between the germline ends. The CDR3 is 16 residues long. The CDR3 DNA reads TGCGCCAGCAGCCAGTTTACCAGGGGAAGGGGCAATGAGCAGTTCTTC. Residues: CASSQFTRGRGNEQFF.

V gene TRBV5-1 combines with J gene TRBJ1-3, with a weak D call TRBD1 (5 bases). CDR3 length equals 14 residues. Germline V gene data show CDR1 as SGHRS and CDR2 as YFSETQ. Trimming shortened V by 4 bases and J by 0 bases, and 8 bases separated the two germline ends. The DNA for the CDR3 is TGCGCCAGCAGCCAGGGCTCCTCTGGAAACACCATATATTTT. Translating it yields CASSQGSSGNTIYF.

This sequence joins TRBV6-5 and TRBJ2-7; 7 bases are shared with TRBD2. CDR3 length: 13 amino acids. V shed 6 bases and J 8 bases; nucleotides not matched to a gene: 10. Germline assignment: CDR1 MNHEY and CDR2 SVGAGI. As DNA, the CDR3 is TGTGCCAGCAGAGTGGCGGGAGTTAGTAAGCAGTACTTC. Amino acid sequence: CASRVAGVSKQYF.

The V and J genes are TRBV18 and TRBJ2-7; 8 positions agree with TRBD1. V lost 4 bases to trimming and J lost 5 bases; unmatched junction nucleotides: 13. The length of the CDR3 is 16 residues. Germline V gives CDR1 KGHSH, CDR2 LQKENI. The CDR3 coding sequence is TGTGCCAGCTCACTACAGGGGGTACCCTCTGAGGACGAGCAGTACTTC. As protein: CASSLQGVPSEDEQYF.

The chain combines TRBV5-5 with TRBJ2-3, with D possibly TRBD2 on 5 matching bases. The CDR3 loop spans 15 amino acids. V was trimmed by 1 base and J by 4 bases, leaving 13 bases between them. Germline CDR1 reads SGHKS; CDR2 reads YYEKEE (reference sequence). The CDR3 here is CASSLTRWYADTQYF. The CDR3, as DNA: TGTGCCAGCAGCTTGACTAGGTGGTACGCAGATACGCAGTATTTT.

CDR3 in amino acids: CASSFGYLNYEQYF. The CDR3 DNA reads as TGTGCCAGTAGTTTTGGATATCTCAACTACGAGCAGTACTTC. The genes are TRBV19 and TRBJ2-7; D uncertain. This CDR3 contains 14 residues. Germline V CDR1 and CDR2: LNHDA, SQIVND (reference sequence). V lost 5 bases and J 3 bases, leaving 14 bases between the germline ends.

This clone has a single count. The chain joins TRBV7-8 to TRBJ2-3, with TRBD1 identical over 9 bases. The CDR3 length is 17 residues. Losses at the gene ends were 3 bases for V and 0 bases for J; bases not matched to a gene: 7. Germline-derived CDR1 and CDR2 are SGHVS and FQNEAQ. CDR3 coding DNA: TGTGCCAGCAGCTTCCCGAGACAGGGGGGTAGCACAGATACGCAGTATTTT. It codes for CASSFPRQGGSTDTQYF. Combining the CDR3 with reference TRBV7-8 and TRBJ2-3 gives the whole variable domain GAGVSQSPRYKVAKRGQDVALRCDPISGHVSLFWYQQALGQGPEFLTYFQNEAQLDKSGLPSDRFFAERPEGSVSTLKIQRTQQEDSAVYLCASSFPRQGGSTDTQYFGPGTRLTVL.

The chain couples TRBV7-3 to TRBJ2-5, with D tentatively TRBD2 (6 bases). From germline, CDR1 is SGHTA and CDR2 FQGTGA. The CDR3 totals 13 residues. Trimming pared 5 bases from V and 0 bases from J, leaving 7 bases between. The CDR3 DNA reads as TGTGCCAGCAGCCGGGGGAACCAAGAGACCCAGTACTTC. As protein: CASSRGNQETQYF.

The chain couples TRBV27 to TRBJ2-7, with TRBD1 identical over 8 bases. Germline CDR1 and CDR2: MNHEY and SMNVEV (reference sequence). The ends lost 3 bases at V and 0 bases at J; junction bases unmatched: 7. This CDR3 is built from 16 residues. In nucleotides, the CDR3 is TGTGCCAGCAGTTTTAGTCCAGGACAGGGCTCCTACGAGCAGTACTTC. As protein: CASSFSPGQGSYEQYF.

The sample holds one count of this clone. The gene calls are TRBV15 and TRBJ2-5; perhaps D is TRBD1 or TRBD2 (5 bases each). CDR1 and CDR2 from the germline V gene are LNHNV and YYDKDF (reference sequence). V lost 2 bases and J 5 bases, leaving 15 bases between the germline ends. The CDR3 consists of 15 residues. Here the CDR3 DNA reads TGTGCCACCAGCAGACCCCAGGGAGTTTGGGAGACCCAGTACTTC. It specifies CATSRPQGVWETQYF. Supplemented by reference TRBV15 and TRBJ2-5, the full variable domain reads DAMVIQNPRYQVTQFGKPVTLSCSQTLNHNVMYWYQQKSSQAPKLLFHYYDKDFNNEADTPDNFQSRRPNTSFCFLDIRSPGLGDTAMYLCATSRPQGVWETQYFGPGTRLLVL.

The chain has TRBV13 and TRBJ1-4; D is unresolved. V was clipped by 0 bases and J by 4 bases, with 9 bases between them. This CDR3 comprises 15 residues. CDR1 is PRHDT and CDR2 is FYEKMQ in the germline V gene (reference sequence). The CDR3 loop is CASSLGVPINEKLFF. The CDR3 coding sequence is TGTGCCAGCAGCTTAGGGGTGCCCATTAATGAAAAACTGTTTTTT.